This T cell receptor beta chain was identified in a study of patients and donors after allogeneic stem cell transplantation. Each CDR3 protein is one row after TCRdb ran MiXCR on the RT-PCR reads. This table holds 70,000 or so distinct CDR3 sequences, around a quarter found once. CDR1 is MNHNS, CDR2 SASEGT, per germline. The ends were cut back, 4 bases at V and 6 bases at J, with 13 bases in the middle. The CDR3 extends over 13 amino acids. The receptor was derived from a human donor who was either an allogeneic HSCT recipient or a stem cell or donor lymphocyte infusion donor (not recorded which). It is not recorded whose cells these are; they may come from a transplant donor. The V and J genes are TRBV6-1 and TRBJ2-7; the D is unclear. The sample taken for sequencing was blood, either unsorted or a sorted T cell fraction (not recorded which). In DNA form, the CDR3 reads TGTGCCAGCAGTGTTCACAAAGTCTCCGAGCAGTACTTC. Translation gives CASSVHKVSEQYF.